The count of the clone carrying this TCR beta chain is one. Antigen: not known. The data derive from a study of cytomegalovirus exposure and HLA in healthy donors. Study-level findings and limits: There were reportedly fewer N-insertions in an Asian-associated ancestry cluster than the approximately 640-donor mean, in a later analysis.

This CDR3 spans 14 amino acids. CDR1 MDHEN and CDR2 SYDVKM come from the germline V gene. The V end was cut by 5 bases, the J end by 8 bases, with 16 bases between. Healthy bone marrow donors supplied every sample. PCR primers comprised 60 Vbeta and 13 Jbeta primers. Sequenced by immunoSEQ multiplex PCR; TCRdb stores in-frame clones only, minus some. This sample has 90,000 or so clones, with 82% found just once. The sample was PBMCs. The chain couples TRBV28 to TRBJ1-3, with D possibly matching TRBD1 (5 bases). This TCR came from a man in his forties or fifties in good health and CMV-seronegative. In DNA form, the CDR3 reads TGTGCCAGCAGTCGATCGGGGGGAGGGGACACCATATATTTT. This codes for CASSRSGGGDTIYF.